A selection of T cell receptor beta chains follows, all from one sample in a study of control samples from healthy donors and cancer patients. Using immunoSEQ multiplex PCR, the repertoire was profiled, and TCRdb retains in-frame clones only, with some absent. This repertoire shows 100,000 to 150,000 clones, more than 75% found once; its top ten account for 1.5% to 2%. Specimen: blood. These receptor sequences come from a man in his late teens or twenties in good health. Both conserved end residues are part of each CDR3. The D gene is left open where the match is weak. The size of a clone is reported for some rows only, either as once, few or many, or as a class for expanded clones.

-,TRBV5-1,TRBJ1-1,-,TGCGCCAGCTTCTCCCCCGGAGGGGACACTGAAGCTTTCTTT,CASFSPGGDTEAFF
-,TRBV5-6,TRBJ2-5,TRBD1,TGTGCCAGCAGCTCGACCGGGACAGGTGCACCAAGAGCGACCCAGTACTTC,CASSSTGTGAPRATQYF
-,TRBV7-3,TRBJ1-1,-,TGTGCCAGCAGCGGAATTCCGGGACGGGAAGCTTTCTTT,CASSGIPGREAFF
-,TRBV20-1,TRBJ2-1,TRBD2,TGCAGTGCTAGTGGACTAGCCGATTCCTACAATGAGCAGTTCTTC,CSASGLADSYNEQFF
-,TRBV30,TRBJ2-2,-,TGTGCCTGGAGCGACGGCTTTCTGTCCTGGAACACCGGGGAGCTGTTTTTT,CAWSDGFLSWNTGELFF
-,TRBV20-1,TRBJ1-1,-,TGCACACCCCACACTGAAGCTTTCTTT,CTPHTEAFF
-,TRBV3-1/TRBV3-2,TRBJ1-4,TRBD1,TGTGCCAGCAGCCAAACCGGACAGGGTAGTGAAAAACTGTTTTTT,CASSQTGQGSEKLFF
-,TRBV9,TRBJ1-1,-,TGTGTCAGCAGCTCGGCCATGAACACTGAAGCTTTCTTT,CVSSSAMNTEAFF
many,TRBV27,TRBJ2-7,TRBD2,TGTGCCAGCAGCTCATTACCCCTTGGGGCGGGAGGGCCGAGGTCCTACGAGCAGTACTTC,CASSSLPLGAGGPRSYEQYF
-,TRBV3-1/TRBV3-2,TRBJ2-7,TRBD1,TGTGCCAGCAGCCGTCCGGGACAGGCGTACGAGCAGTACTTC,CASSRPGQAYEQYF
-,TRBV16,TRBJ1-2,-,TGTGCCAGCAGCCCGGATGAATTGAACGTACTCTATGGCTACACCTTC,CASSPDELNVLYGYTF
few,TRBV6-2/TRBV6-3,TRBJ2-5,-,TGTGCCAGCAGTTGGAGGGGGCCCCAAGAGACCCAGTACTTC,CASSWRGPQETQYF
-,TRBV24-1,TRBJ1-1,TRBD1,TGTGCCACCAGCGTTCAGGACAGGGGCGGCACTGAAGCTTTCTTT,CATSVQDRGGTEAFF
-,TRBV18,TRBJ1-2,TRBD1,TGTGCCAGCTCATCGGGACAGACCGCCTATGGCTACACCTTC,CASSSGQTAYGYTF
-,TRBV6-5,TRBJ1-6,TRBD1,TGTGCCAGCAGTTACCAGGGACAGGGGAAGTCACCCCTCCACTTT,CASSYQGQGKSPLHF
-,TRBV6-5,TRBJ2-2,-,TGTGCCAGCAGCCTTTCCCCGTGGACCGGGGAGCTGTTTTTT,CASSLSPWTGELFF
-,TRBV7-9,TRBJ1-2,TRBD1,TGTGCCAGCAGCTTAGACGGGACAGGGGCGGTGTACACCTTC,CASSLDGTGAVYTF
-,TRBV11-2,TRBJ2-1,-,TGTGCCAGCAGCTTCCTCTTTGCGGGAATGTACAATGAGCAGTTCTTC,CASSFLFAGMYNEQFF
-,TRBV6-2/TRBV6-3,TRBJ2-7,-,TGTGCCAGCAGTTACTCCTTCCAATCGCAGGGCGAGCAGTACTTC,CASSYSFQSQGEQYF
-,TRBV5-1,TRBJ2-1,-,TGCGCCAGCTCCGACGGCGATGAGCAGTTCTTC,CASSDGDEQFF
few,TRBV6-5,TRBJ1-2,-,TGTGCCAGCAGTTACTACCGGAGAGCTAACTATGGCTACACCTTC,CASSYYRRANYGYTF
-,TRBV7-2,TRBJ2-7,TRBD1,TGTGCCAGCAGTCAATCCGGGACAGAAACCTACGAGCAGTACTTC,CASSQSGTETYEQYF
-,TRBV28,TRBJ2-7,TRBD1,TGTGCCAGCAGCTCTCCGGGACAGAGCTCCTACGAGCAGTACTTC,CASSSPGQSSYEQYF
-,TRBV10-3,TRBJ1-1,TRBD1,TGTGCCATCAGTGGGACAGGGTTTTCGAACACTGAAGCTTTCTTT,CAISGTGFSNTEAFF
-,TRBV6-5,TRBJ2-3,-,TGTGCCAGCAGGGAGGACAGATCAGATACGCAGTATTTT,CASREDRSDTQYF